This TCR beta chain derives from a study of blood T cell repertoires in COVID-19 (dated by TCRdb to about 2020). A note on the overall study: Samples covering the acute and convalescent phases of COVID-19 were provided by collaborators in the United States, Italy and Spain. The prospective study material was composed of cDNA or gDNA derived from T cells, B-cell-depleted T cells, or PBMCs. The dataset comprised deeply sampled blood TCRbeta repertoires from subjects exposed to, actively infected with, or recovered from COVID-19. A freely available public database, intended as a resource for researchers studying the immune response to SARS-CoV-2, is where the repertoires were released. Samples were obtained from the ongoing ImmuneRACE study (first 160 participants) and from over 1,000 subjects provided by 6 global collaborators. Sample metadata almost always included a de-identified subject ID, COVID-19 status, age in years and sex. Where available, HLA class I and class II types were obtained from metadata supplied by the sample provider rather than from assay-based typing.

Whole blood was collected in K2EDTA tubes by collaborating institutions according to the institutions' own protocols. For TCRbeta analysis, collaborators shipped samples as frozen whole blood, isolated PBMCs, or DNA extracted from either of those sample types. Paper-wide results and their limitations: The amount of clinical and demographic metadata varied by source and participant and was provided uncurated.

TCRbeta CDR3 regions were amplified from genomic DNA by means of the immunoSEQ Assay, a bias-controlled multiplex PCR. The published analysis was carried out like this. Within the assay, amplification of reference gene primers was used to estimate how many nucleated cells each sample contained. To quantify the absolute abundance of each unique TCRbeta CDR3 rearrangement, sequence reads were collapsed and filtered. For each sample, productive Simpson clonality was calculated as the square root of Simpson's diversity index over productive rearrangements. The source is immuneACCESS, and TCRdb retained only in-frame sequences with V and J called. Part of the clones is not carried over; for the studies checked, unresolved V genes explain less than half of this, and the remainder is unexplained. That table furnishes V, J and clone size, whereas the DNA furnished D and trimming. This sample lists approximately 150,000 clones; 78% were detected once. The ten most abundant clones make up about 1.9% of the sample.

Comment on this clone: Its cognate antigen has yet to be identified. Per-base qualities were not stored, and no clone one base away is much larger.

Via the germline V gene (reference sequence), CDR1 is MNHEY and CDR2 SMNVEV. Trimming takes 6 bases off V and 1 base off J; junction bases not matched to a gene: 9. Counted from cysteine to phenylalanine, this CDR3 has 16 amino acids. This entry keeps only the CDR3 DNA: 48 bases, framed from base 1. Material: peripheral blood. This receptor chain uses TRBV27 and TRBJ2-7; 10 bases in between match TRBD2. The receptor's source is a woman aged 60-70 years with acute or convalescent COVID-19. The CDR3 protein: CASRAASGSRSYEQYF. The DNA is TGTGCCAGCAGGGCGGCTAGCGGGAGCAGATCCTACGAGCAGTACTTC.